Listed here are 29 T cell receptor beta chains from one sample, sequenced in a study of control samples from healthy donors and cancer patients. Clones were read by immunoSEQ multiplex PCR, and TCRdb kept only the in-frame ones, dropping some. The data contain about 160,000 clones, approximately 94% of them singletons. Sequenced: blood. These receptors were taken from a woman aged 40 to 55 in good health.

The chain couples TRBV9 to TRBJ2-7; 8 bases match TRBD2. The CDR3 covers 14 residues. Looked up from germline, CDR1 is SGDLS and CDR2 is YYNGEE. The V segment lost 5 bases and the J segment 2 bases; nucleotides outside the gene matches: 6. Here the CDR3 DNA reads TGTGCCAGCAGTTTCGGGGGGGCTACCTACGAGCAGTACTTC. Translating it yields CASSFGGATYEQYF.

This clone appeared a few times. CDR3 nucleotides: TGCGCCAGCAGCTTGGGACAGGGGGCCGCCTATGGAAACACCATATATTTT. Translated: CASSLGQGAAYGNTIYF. The chain joins TRBV5-1 to TRBJ1-3; 10 bases map to TRBD1. This CDR3 is 17 amino acids long. Germline V gene sequence: CDR1 SGHRS, CDR2 YFSETQ. V lost 0 bases to trimming and J lost 3 bases; unmatched junction nucleotides: 6. The whole variable domain, filled in from reference TRBV5-1 and TRBJ1-3, reads KAGVTQTPRYLIKTRGQQVTLSCSPISGHRSVSWYQQTPGQGLQFLFEYFSETQRNKGNFPGRFSGRQFSNSRSEMNVSTLELGDSALYLCASSLGQGAAYGNTIYFGEGSWLTVV.

This clone was counted a single time. The chain has TRBV6-4 and TRBJ2-2; 7 bases align to TRBD1. The germline CDR1 and CDR2 sequences are MRHNA and SNTAGT. This CDR3 region has 14 residues. V trimming: 6 bases; J trimming: 6 bases; junction bases outside the gene matches: 7. The chain's CDR3 is CASSRDRSSGELFF. CDR3 DNA sequence: TGTGCCAGCAGCCGGGACAGATCCTCCGGGGAGCTGTTTTTT.

This chain joins TRBV18 and TRBJ1-2, with TRBD1 as a possible D gene (5 bases). This CDR3 is 16 amino acids long. Trimming removed 2 bases from V and 5 bases from J, with 18 bases in between. From germline, CDR1 is KGHSH and CDR2 LQKENI. CDR3 sequence: CASSPDQLGGDYGYTF. DNA of the CDR3: TGTGCCAGCTCACCAGATCAACTAGGAGGGGATTATGGCTACACCTTC.

V gene TRBV5-1 combines with J gene TRBJ2-5; 10 positions match TRBD2. CDR3 length equals 17 residues. V lost 1 base, J lost 4 bases, and 10 bases stayed unmatched. Germline CDR1 SGHRS, CDR2 YFSETQ. Written as DNA, the CDR3 is TGCGCCAGCAGCTTGAATCGAGCTAGCGGGGGAACAGAGACCCAGTACTTC. Residues: CASSLNRASGGTETQYF. Variable domain in full (rest from reference TRBV5-1 and TRBJ2-5): KAGVTQTPRYLIKTRGQQVTLSCSPISGHRSVSWYQQTPGQGLQFLFEYFSETQRNKGNFPGRFSGRQFSNSRSEMNVSTLELGDSALYLCASSLNRASGGTETQYFGPGTRLLVL.

The V gene is TRBV7-2, the J gene TRBJ1-1; the D is unclear. Germline-derived CDR1 and CDR2 are SGHTA and FQGNSA. Trimming took 6 bases from V and 0 from J, leaving 11 bases between them. The CDR3 is 14 amino acids. The CDR3 DNA reads TGTGCCAGCAGTCCAGAGGGCATGAACACTGAAGCTTTCTTT. The encoded protein is CASSPEGMNTEAFF.

As concerns this clone: An end of the junction does not agree with germline; a read error may underlie this. This chain joins TRBV7-7 and TRBJ2-6, with D possibly matching TRBD1 (6 bases). The germline V gene has CDR1 SSHAT and CDR2 FNYEAQ (reference sequence). The CDR3 has 15 residues. The chain's CDR3 is CASSPVDRSANVLTF. The DNA for the CDR3 is TGTGCTAGCAGCCCAGTCGACAGGTCGGCCAACGTCCTGACTTTC. The entire variable domain, with the rest obtained from reference TRBV7-7 and TRBJ2-6, is as follows: GAGVSQSPRYKVTKRGQDVTLRCDPISSHATLYWYQQALGQGPEFLTYFNYEAQPDKSGLPSDRFSAERPEGSISTLTIQRTEQRDSAMYRCASSPVDRSANVLTFGAGSRLTVL.

The V gene is TRBV18, the J gene TRBJ1-2, with D hard to call. The ends were cut back, 0 bases at V and 0 bases at J, with 8 bases in the middle. This CDR3 is 15 amino acids long. From germline, CDR1 is KGHSH and CDR2 LQKENI. The DNA for the CDR3 is TGTGCCAGCTCACCACCGGACGGTTCTAACTATGGCTACACCTTC. The encoded protein is CASSPPDGSNYGYTF. Complete variable domain (other parts from reference TRBV18 and TRBJ1-2): NAGVMQNPRHLVRRRGQEARLRCSPMKGHSHVYWYRQLPEEGLKFMVYLQKENIIDESGMPKERFSAEFPKEGPSILRIQQVVRGDSAAYFCASSPPDGSNYGYTFGSGTRLTVV.

The CDR3 DNA reads as TGTGCCAGTAGTGTTGATATTGAGCAGTTCTTC. Amino acids: CASSVDIEQFF. J is TRBJ2-1 and V is TRBV19; D is unresolved. The CDR3 is 11 residues long. In germline, CDR1 is LNHDA, CDR2 SQIVND (reference sequence). Deletions cut 5 bases from V and 9 bases from J, with 8 bases between.

The sample holds one count of this clone. V and J are TRBV4-1 and TRBJ1-1; TRBD1 might be the D (5 bases). Per the germline V gene, CDR1 is MGHRA and CDR2 is YSYEKL. The CDR3 is made up of 14 amino acids. V lost 0 bases to trimming and J lost 4 bases, with 9 bases between them. DNA for the CDR3: TGCGCCAGCAGCCAAGAGAGGGACGGCACTGAAGCTTTCTTT. It is translated as CASSQERDGTEAFF.

The chain combines TRBV14 with TRBJ2-7, with 13 nucleotides matching TRBD2. V was clipped by 4 bases and J by 5 bases; unmatched bases: 8. The CDR3 runs to 16 residues. Germline V gives CDR1 SGHDN, CDR2 FVKESK. The CDR3 coding sequence is TGTGCCAGCAGCCGGATTTTAACTAGCGGGGGGGACGAGCAGTACTTC. As protein: CASSRILTSGGDEQYF.

This sequence joins TRBV19 and TRBJ2-5; tentative D call: TRBD1 (5 bases). V was cut by 0 bases and J by 5 bases, with 7 bases left in between. Germline V CDR1 and CDR2: LNHDA, SQIVND (reference sequence). CDR3 length equals 13 residues. This chain's CDR3 is CASSIEGRETQYF. For the CDR3, the DNA is TGTGCCAGTAGTATAGAGGGGCGGGAGACCCAGTACTTC.

The chain combines TRBV6-4 with TRBJ2-1; 9 positions agree with TRBD1. Trimming at V came to 2 bases and at J to 8 bases, leaving 10 bases not matched to a gene. This CDR3 comprises 16 residues. Germline-derived CDR1 and CDR2 are MRHNA and SNTAGT. CDR3 DNA: TGTGCCAGCAGTGACCTACCGGGACAGGGAGGTCATGAGCAGTTCTTC. Translated: CASSDLPGQGGHEQFF.

The J gene is TRBJ1-5, the V gene TRBV19; possible D gene TRBD1, 5 bases. The CDR3 has 14 amino acids. V was pared by 4 bases and J by 1 base, with 8 bases between. CDR1 is LNHDA, CDR2 SQIVND, per germline (reference sequence). CDR3 sequence (DNA): TGTGCCAGTAGTAGGGGGGAGAGCAATCAGCCCCAGCATTTT. Translated, it gives CASSRGESNQPQHF.

The rearrangement links TRBV12-3 or TRBV12-4 to TRBJ2-7, with D possibly TRBD1 on 5 matching bases. Trimming removed 2 bases from V and 2 bases from J, with 7 bases in between. The CDR3 length is 13 residues. CDR3 residues: CASSLRTPYEQYF. CDR3 coding DNA: TGTGCCAGCAGTTTAAGGACACCCTACGAGCAGTACTTC.

This rearrangement joins TRBV7-9 to TRBJ1-3, with D perhaps matching TRBD1 (5 bases). Germline CDR1 reads SEHNR; CDR2 reads FQNEAQ (reference sequence). V lost 5 bases to trimming and J lost 0 bases, with 14 bases between them. The CDR3 runs to 16 residues. The CDR3 DNA is TGTGCCAGCAGCACTGCGGGGCAGTACTCTGGAAACACCATATATTTT. Its translation is CASSTAGQYSGNTIYF.

V and J are TRBV7-8 and TRBJ1-5; D gene uncertain. The V gene's germline CDR1 is SGHVS and CDR2 FQNEAQ. Trimming took 8 bases from V and 0 from J, leaving 14 bases between them. This CDR3 has 15 residues. The CDR3 loop is CASGVLRNSNQPQHF. DNA for the CDR3: TGTGCCAGCGGCGTTTTGAGAAATAGCAATCAGCCCCAGCATTTT.

This chain uses TRBV5-1 with TRBJ2-7; 11 bases match TRBD2. V shed 0 bases, J shed 6 bases, and the junction held 8 bases outside the gene matches. Per the germline V gene, CDR1 is SGHRS and CDR2 is YFSETQ. This CDR3 spans 16 amino acids. The CDR3 is CASSLGWLAGGREQYF. CDR3 coding DNA: TGCGCCAGCAGCTTGGGTTGGCTAGCGGGAGGTCGCGAGCAGTACTTC.

This clone was observed many times. The gene calls are TRBV5-1 and TRBJ1-4, with a possible D match to TRBD1 (6 bases). This CDR3 is built from 16 residues. The germline V gene encodes CDR1 SGHRS and CDR2 YFSETQ. Trimming pared 2 bases from V and 3 bases from J, leaving 14 bases between. The CDR3 nucleotides read TGCGCCAGCAGCTTTGGCAGGGGTTTATCTAATGAAAAACTGTTTTTT. Translating it yields CASSFGRGLSNEKLFF.

This rearrangement joins TRBV7-3 to TRBJ1-1, with a weak D call TRBD1 (6 bases). The CDR3 has 13 residues. The V end lost 1 base, the J end lost 9 bases, and 12 bases lay between the germline ends. Germline assignment: CDR1 SGHTA and CDR2 FQGTGA. The CDR3 region has the DNA TGTGCCAGCAGCTTAAGAGGCAGGGGCCAAGCTTTCTTT. Protein sequence: CASSLRGRGQAFF.

V usage is TRBV12-5 and J usage is TRBJ1-1; maybe TRBD1 (5 bases). V lost 1 base, J lost 10 bases, and 10 bases lay in between. Germline V gene lookup returns CDR1 LGHNT and CDR2 FRNRAP. CDR3 length: 12 residues. The CDR3 loop reads CASGLEGTLAFF. The CDR3 coding sequence is TGTGCTAGTGGTTTGGAAGGGACGTTAGCTTTCTTT.

The chain uses TRBV5-1 and TRBJ2-2; the match to TRBD1 covers 10 bases. Germline V CDR1 and CDR2: SGHRS, YFSETQ. The ends lost 4 bases at V and 7 bases at J; junction bases unmatched: 16. This CDR3 spans 18 amino acids. The CDR3 bases are TGCGCCAGCAGCCTCAGTGCTCCGGGACAGGGGTCGAACGGGGAGCTGTTTTTT. This gives the protein CASSLSAPGQGSNGELFF.

As regards this clone: Other DNA variants within this sample encode the same CDR3. V usage is TRBV7-9 and J usage is TRBJ2-7; no reliable D call. V dropped 4 bases and J dropped 3 bases, with 7 bases sitting between them. CDR1 and CDR2 (germline): SEHNR, FQNEAQ (reference sequence). There are 12 residues in the CDR3. CDR3 residues: CASSSDDYEQYF. The CDR3 DNA reads as TGTGCCAGCAGCTCGGACGACTACGAGCAGTACTTC. Filled out from reference TRBV7-9 and TRBJ2-7, the complete variable domain reads DTGVSQNPRHKITKRGQNVTFRCDPISEHNRLYWYRQTLGQGPEFLTYFQNEAQLEKSRLLSDRFSAERPKGSFSTLEIQRTEQGDSAMYLCASSSDDYEQYFGPGTRLTVT.

The gene calls are TRBV10-3 and TRBJ1-2; D not certain. Germline V CDR1 and CDR2: ENHRY, SYGVKD. This CDR3 is 14 amino acids long. V lost 5 bases and J lost 1, with 11 bases in between. CDR3 in amino acids: CAISPGTDNYGYTF. The CDR3 coding sequence is TGTGCCATCAGTCCGGGAACGGATAACTATGGCTACACCTTC.

V usage is TRBV2 and J usage is TRBJ1-2, with D possibly being TRBD1 (6 bases). Germline V lookup: CDR1 SNHLY, CDR2 FYNNEI. The length of the CDR3 is 13 residues. The V gene lost 1 base and the J gene lost 6 bases, with 9 bases spanning the gap. The CDR3 here is CASSEDRDHGYTF. The CDR3 bases are TGTGCCAGCAGTGAAGACAGGGATCATGGCTACACCTTC.

The CDR3 here is CASSQGQYNEQFF. For the CDR3, the DNA is TGTGCCAGCAGCCAGGGACAGTACAATGAGCAGTTCTTC. V gene TRBV4-2 combines with J gene TRBJ2-1, with 7 bases aligning to TRBD1. The CDR3 spans 13 residues. J lost 4 bases, V lost 3 bases, and 0 bases had no gene match. Germline V gene data show CDR1 as LGHNA and CDR2 as YNFKEQ.

This rearrangement joins TRBV18 to TRBJ1-6, with D possibly being TRBD1 (5 bases). The CDR3 length is 15 residues. Germline loops: CDR1 KGHSH, CDR2 LQKENI. The V gene lost 0 bases and the J gene lost 10 bases, with 13 bases spanning the gap. CDR3 nucleotides: TGTGCCAGCTCACCACCGGGTTTCAGGGACTCACCCCTCCACTTT. Translating gives CASSPPGFRDSPLHF. The full variable domain, in which reference TRBV18 and TRBJ1-6 provide the parts outside the CDR3, is NAGVMQNPRHLVRRRGQEARLRCSPMKGHSHVYWYRQLPEEGLKFMVYLQKENIIDESGMPKERFSAEFPKEGPSILRIQQVVRGDSAAYFCASSPPGFRDSPLHFGNGTRLTVT.

The chain carries TRBV7-8 and TRBJ1-2; 8 nucleotides align to TRBD1. Germline CDR1 is SGHVS and CDR2 is FQNEAQ. V trimming: 5 bases; J trimming: 4 bases; junction bases outside the gene matches: 3. The CDR3 sequence is 13 residues long. As DNA, the CDR3 is TGTGCCAGCAGCCCAGGGGGCCTCTATGGCTACACCTTC. This encodes CASSPGGLYGYTF.

CDR3 sequence (DNA): TGTGCCAGCAGCGTGGGACCCCAAGAGACCCAGTACTTC. It codes for CASSVGPQETQYF. The genes are TRBV9 and TRBJ2-5, with D possibly called TRBD1 or TRBD2 (5 bases each). The length of the CDR3 is 13 residues. The germline V gene encodes CDR1 SGDLS and CDR2 YYNGEE. With 2 bases removed from V and 1 base from J, the gap between germline ends came to 6 bases.